These 17 T cell receptor beta chains were all obtained from the same sample, sequenced in a study of blood T cell repertoires in COVID-19. Some clones are missing from TCRdb's copy, which holds only in-frame ones; the method was immunoSEQ multiplex PCR. This table has 240,000 or so clones, around 87% appearing once. Sequencing was carried out using PBMCs or T cells enriched from blood (not recorded which). The source is a woman aged 40-49 years with acute COVID-19.

This chain uses TRBV5-1 with TRBJ1-1; 7 positions match TRBD1. V was clipped by 0 bases and J by 6 bases; unmatched bases: 8. Germline lookup yields CDR1 SGHRS and CDR2 YFSETQ. The CDR3 has 15 amino acids. The CDR3 DNA is TGCGCCAGCAGCTTGGTACTTCAGGGGGGACCTGAAGCTTTCTTT. Amino acids: CASSLVLQGGPEAFF.

V and J are TRBV6-5 and TRBJ2-7; 9 nucleotides line up with TRBD1. Trimming cost V 6 bases and J 3 bases; bases outside gene matches: 3. This CDR3 is built from 13 residues. Germline V gene sequence: CDR1 MNHEY, CDR2 SVGAGI. CDR3 in amino acids: CASRRDRVYEQYF. CDR3 bases: TGTGCCAGCAGGCGGGACAGGGTCTACGAGCAGTACTTC.

The chain joins TRBV3-1 (or the pseudogene TRBV3-2) to TRBJ1-2; 7 bases map to TRBD1. In germline, CDR1 is LGHDT, CDR2 YNNKEL (reference sequence). The V and J ends lost 1 base and 2 bases, in that order; junction bases with no gene match: 1. The CDR3 spans 14 residues. This CDR3 is CASSQAGQNYGYTF. In DNA form, the CDR3 reads TGTGCCAGCAGCCAAGCGGGACAGAACTATGGCTACACCTTC.

This chain links TRBV6-6 with TRBJ2-7; D gene unclear. The CDR3 loop spans 12 amino acids. Per germline, CDR1 MNHNY and CDR2 SVGAGI (reference sequence). V was shortened by 3 bases and J by 2 bases, with 5 bases between the two germline ends. The CDR3 protein is CASSYTTYEQYF. In DNA form, the CDR3 reads TGTGCCAGCAGTTATACAACCTACGAGCAGTACTTC.

V and J are TRBV5-1 and TRBJ2-7, with 7 bases that match TRBD1. Germline lookup yields CDR1 SGHRS and CDR2 YFSETQ. This CDR3 has 14 residues. V was clipped by 3 bases and J by 2 bases; unmatched bases: 5. The CDR3 DNA reads TGCGCCAGCAGCTCTTCGGGACAGCCCTACGAGCAGTACTTC. Its translation: CASSSSGQPYEQYF.

In its sample, this clone was seen a few times. This chain connects TRBV6-1 to TRBJ2-7; TRBD1 aligns across 11 bases. Germline V gene lookup returns CDR1 MNHNS and CDR2 SASEGT. The CDR3 is 16 residues long. V lost 4 bases and J lost 5; bases outside the gene matches: 10. This CDR3 is CASSVTSGTGGNEQYF. Written as DNA, the CDR3 is TGTGCCAGCAGTGTCACCTCCGGGACAGGGGGTAACGAGCAGTACTTC.

The genes are TRBV19 and TRBJ2-5, with a weak D call TRBD2 (5 bases). The length of the CDR3 is 12 residues. Germline loops: CDR1 LNHDA, CDR2 SQIVND (reference sequence). The V and J ends lost 6 bases and 5 bases respectively, with 10 bases between them. CDR3 in amino acids: CASRRGSETQYF. DNA for the CDR3: TGTGCCAGTAGAAGAGGGTCGGAGACCCAGTACTTC.

On this clone itself: One end of the junction does not line up with germline, which may come from a read error. This chain connects TRBV7-7 to TRBJ2-1; 10 nucleotides line up with TRBD2. This CDR3 spans 15 amino acids. Germline lookup yields CDR1 SSHAT and CDR2 FNYEAQ (reference sequence). DNA of the CDR3: TGTGCTAGCAGCTTAGAGACTAGCGGGCACAATGAGCAGTTCTTC. Amino acids: CASSLETSGHNEQFF.

This rearrangement joins TRBV4-2 to TRBJ1-5, with 8 bases that match TRBD1. Germline assignment: CDR1 LGHNA and CDR2 YNFKEQ. With V trimmed by 0 bases and J by 6 bases, 4 bases remained unmatched. The CDR3 runs to 15 residues. The CDR3 coding sequence is TGTGCCAGCAGCCAAGATCAGGGGGCGGCTCAGCCCCAGCATTTT. Translation: CASSQDQGAAQPQHF.

The chain links TRBV6-5 to TRBJ2-7; 10 nucleotides align to TRBD2. The CDR3 has 15 amino acids. V was pared by 2 bases and J by 6 bases, with 7 bases of the junction left unmatched. CDR1 is MNHEY, CDR2 SVGAGI, per germline. The CDR3 loop reads CASSYKAGGTREQYF. CDR3 nucleotides: TGTGCCAGCAGTTACAAAGCGGGAGGGACACGCGAGCAGTACTTC.

The DNA for the CDR3 is TGTGCCTGGAGACTGACTAGCACAGATACGCAGTATTTT. Translation: CAWRLTSTDTQYF. V gene TRBV30 combines with J gene TRBJ2-3; D not resolved. Germline CDR1 and CDR2: GTSNPN and SVGIG (reference sequence). The germline V and J ends were trimmed by 3 bases and 0 bases, with 7 bases remaining between them. The CDR3 consists of 13 residues. Together with reference TRBV30 and TRBJ2-3, the CDR3 gives the full variable domain: SQTIHQWPATLVQPVGSPLSLECTVEGTSNPNLYWYRQAAGRGLQLLFYSVGIGQISSEVPQNLSASRPQDRQFILSSKKLLLSDSGFYLCAWRLTSTDTQYFGPGTRLTVL.

The chain links TRBV5-5 to TRBJ1-2; D may be TRBD1 (6 bases). CDR3 length: 13 residues. Germline CDR1 SGHKS, CDR2 YYEKEE (reference sequence). Trimming removed 4 bases at V and 4 bases at J, with 11 bases between. CDR3: CASSLGTSYGYTF. CDR3 in DNA: TGTGCCAGCAGCCTCGGGACATCCTATGGCTACACCTTC.

The chain is built from TRBV19 and TRBJ2-7, with D uncertain. The CDR3 length is 15 residues. With 9 bases removed from V and 0 bases from J, the gap between germline ends came to 18 bases. Germline-derived CDR1 and CDR2 are LNHDA and SQIVND (reference sequence). The CDR3 bases are TGTGCCAGCAGCCTTCGACCGGGTGCCTCCTACGAGCAGTACTTC. As protein: CASSLRPGASYEQYF.

This clone was recorded at least ten times. This chain uses TRBV3-1 (or the pseudogene TRBV3-2) with TRBJ1-2, with D perhaps TRBD1 (6 bases). CDR1 is LGHDT, CDR2 YNNKEL, per germline (reference sequence). The CDR3 consists of 13 residues. V gave up 3 bases and J gave up 7 bases, with 12 bases separating them. DNA for the CDR3: TGTGCCAGCAGCCAGGCGGGGGCAAGTGGCTACACCTTC. Its protein is CASSQAGASGYTF.

The chain carries TRBV14 and TRBJ2-1, with 7 bases identical to TRBD1. CDR3 length: 19 amino acids. V shed 0 bases and J 0 bases; nucleotides not matched to a gene: 11. CDR1 and CDR2 (germline): SGHDN, FVKESK. The CDR3 region is CASSQEGTATLSSYNEQFF. DNA for the CDR3: TGTGCCAGCAGCCAAGAGGGGACAGCCACACTTAGCTCCTACAATGAGCAGTTCTTC.

The chain has TRBV9 and TRBJ2-1; the match to TRBD1 covers 9 bases. J was trimmed by 4 bases and V by 0 bases; bases with no gene match: 2. Germline CDR1 reads SGDLS; CDR2 reads YYNGEE. The CDR3 is made up of 15 amino acids. The CDR3 is CASSVVDRGYNEQFF. CDR3 sequence (DNA): TGTGCCAGCAGCGTAGTGGACAGGGGTTACAATGAGCAGTTCTTC.

The chain carries TRBV11-2 and TRBJ1-1; D is perhaps TRBD1 (6 bases). This CDR3 is built from 16 residues. V was trimmed by 1 base and J by 6 bases, leaving 18 bases between them. In germline, CDR1 is SGHAT, CDR2 FQNNGV. The CDR3 sequence is CASSLASTRQDSEAFF. The DNA for the CDR3 is TGTGCCAGCAGCTTAGCCTCCACACGACAGGACTCTGAAGCTTTCTTT. The full variable domain, its missing parts supplied by reference TRBV11-2 and TRBJ1-1, is EAGVAQSPRYKIIEKRQSVAFWCNPISGHATLYWYQQILGQGPKLLIQFQNNGVVDDSQLPKDRFSAERLKGVDSTLKIQPAKLEDSAVYLCASSLASTRQDSEAFFGQGTRLTVV.